A single sample gave rise to the 27 T cell receptor beta chains below, sequenced in a study of shared clonotypes between healthy human individuals. CD8 cells regarded as naive lacked CD45RO, were positively chosen for CCR7, and omitted terminally differentiated effector memory CD45RA+ cells. The assay was immunoSEQ multiplex PCR, and TCRdb's table has in-frame clones only and misses some. The sample lists under 700,000 clones, approximately 96% occurring once. Sequences were obtained from naive CD8+ T cells sorted from blood. These receptors were collected from a woman aged 25 to 39 in good health.

The chain recombines TRBV9 with TRBJ2-1, with a weak D call TRBD2 (6 bases). The CDR3 has 15 amino acids. Per the germline V gene, CDR1 is SGDLS and CDR2 is YYNGEE. The germline V and J ends were trimmed by 0 bases and 3 bases, with 10 bases remaining between them. The CDR3 bases are TGTGCCAGCAGCGTAGGGCGGGGTGACTACAATGAGCAGTTCTTC. As protein: CASSVGRGDYNEQFF.

The rearrangement joins TRBV5-4 to TRBJ1-1, with 7 positions matching TRBD1. The CDR3 is made up of 14 amino acids. Unmatched junction bases numbered 6, after V lost 1 base and J lost 6 bases. Germline lookup yields CDR1 SGHNT and CDR2 YYREEE (reference sequence). CDR3: CASSLSLGGSEAFF. For the CDR3, the DNA is TGTGCCAGCAGCTTGTCCTTAGGGGGCTCTGAAGCTTTCTTT.

This chain connects TRBV19 to TRBJ1-5, with D unclear. Between the trimmed V and J ends, which lost 0 bases and 1 base, there was a span of 16 bases. There are 18 residues in the CDR3. CDR1 and CDR2 (germline): LNHDA, SQIVND (reference sequence). Here the CDR3 DNA reads TGTGCCAGTAGTATAGATGAATGGAGAACTGAGAGCAATCAGCCCCAGCATTTT. Translated, it gives CASSIDEWRTESNQPQHF.

This rearrangement joins TRBV28 to TRBJ2-7; D possibly matches TRBD1 or TRBD2 (6 bases each). Germline lookup yields CDR1 MDHEN and CDR2 SYDVKM. Trimming stripped 7 bases from V and 0 bases from J, with 19 bases between. This CDR3 is 16 amino acids long. CDR3 DNA sequence: TGTGCCAGCATGCCGGGGGCGGCACAGATCTCCTACGAGCAGTACTTC. This encodes CASMPGAAQISYEQYF.

The chain uses TRBV27 and TRBJ2-3; 9 bases are shared with TRBD2. The ends lost 5 bases at V and 6 bases at J; junction bases unmatched: 6. This CDR3 comprises 14 residues. Germline CDR1 and CDR2: MNHEY and SMNVEV (reference sequence). The CDR3 nucleotides read TGTGCCAGCAGTGCGGGGGCGGGAGGGGATACGCAGTATTTT. Protein sequence: CASSAGAGGDTQYF.

This rearrangement joins TRBV5-6 to TRBJ2-1; D unclear. Germline assignment: CDR1 SGHDT and CDR2 YYEEEE. CDR3 size: 16 residues. Trimming shortened V by 4 bases and J by 2 bases, and 16 bases separated the two germline ends. CDR3 bases: TGTGCCAGCAGCGCCCCGATCGAGGCCGCCTACAATGAGCAGTTCTTC. The encoded protein is CASSAPIEAAYNEQFF.

The chain uses TRBV4-1 and TRBJ2-7; D is undetermined. Germline V CDR1 and CDR2: MGHRA, YSYEKL. The CDR3 is 13 residues long. Deletions cut 2 bases from V and 3 bases from J, with 8 bases between. The chain's CDR3 is CASSQNRNYEQYF. CDR3 DNA: TGCGCCAGCAGCCAAAATCGGAACTACGAGCAGTACTTC.

The chain recombines TRBV5-4 with TRBJ2-3; the D gene is possibly TRBD2 (6 bases). The V and J ends lost 1 base and 6 bases respectively, with 15 bases between them. Germline CDR1 SGHNT, CDR2 YYREEE (reference sequence). CDR3 length: 15 amino acids. CDR3 sequence reads: CASSLLGGSADTQYF. In nucleotides, the CDR3 is TGTGCCAGCAGCTTGTTGGGGGGATCGGCGGATACGCAGTATTTT.

This chain joins TRBV7-8 and TRBJ2-3; 10 bases align to TRBD2. The trim removed 4 bases at V and 4 bases at J, leaving 5 bases unmatched. There are 15 residues in the CDR3. Germline CDR1 SGHVS, CDR2 FQNEAQ. The CDR3 nucleotides are TGTGCCAGCAGCTCTCTAGCGGGAGTTGCAGATACGCAGTATTTT. As protein: CASSSLAGVADTQYF.

The V gene is TRBV28, the J gene TRBJ2-1, with 12 nucleotides matching TRBD2. The CDR3 covers 16 residues. Germline lookup yields CDR1 MDHEN and CDR2 SYDVKM. V trimming: 4 bases; J trimming: 9 bases; junction bases outside the gene matches: 10. The CDR3 DNA reads as TGTGCCAGCAGTTCTCCTAGCGGGAGGGCCGGCGGTGAGCAGTTCTTC. Translating gives CASSSPSGRAGGEQFF.

V gene TRBV25-1 combines with J gene TRBJ2-3; D is unclear. CDR3 length: 14 residues. Trimming cost V 4 bases and J 3 bases, with 11 bases left between them. In germline, CDR1 is MGHDK, CDR2 SYGVNS. CDR3 sequence reads: CASSVSLKTDTQYF. The CDR3, as DNA: TGTGCCAGCAGTGTTAGCCTAAAAACAGATACGCAGTATTTT.

V is TRBV7-9 and J is TRBJ1-2; D is unclear. The CDR3 runs 10 residues. Germline lookup yields CDR1 SEHNR and CDR2 FQNEAQ (reference sequence). V was pared by 0 bases and J by 14 bases, with 7 bases between. Here the CDR3 reads CASSLANPTF. CDR3 nucleotide sequence: TGTGCCAGCAGCTTAGCCAATCCGACCTTC.

This sequence joins TRBV5-6 and TRBJ2-1; no clear D. Germline assignment: CDR1 SGHDT and CDR2 YYEEEE. The V and J ends lost 2 bases and 11 bases respectively, with 8 bases between them. This CDR3 is 11 amino acids long. CDR3 bases: TGTGCCAGCAGCTTTTCCAGAAAGCAGTTCTTC. Translated, it gives CASSFSRKQFF.

This rearrangement joins TRBV15 to TRBJ1-5; no reliable D call. In germline, CDR1 is LNHNV, CDR2 YYDKDF (reference sequence). The CDR3 spans 12 residues. V was clipped by 3 bases and J by 6 bases, with 6 bases between them. CDR3 sequence: CATSSWSQPQHF. In DNA, the CDR3 is TGTGCCACCAGCAGTTGGAGTCAGCCCCAGCATTTT.

The chain is built from TRBV28 and TRBJ1-1; 8 bases are a match to TRBD1. This CDR3 comprises 15 residues. Unmatched junction bases numbered 13, after V lost 7 bases and J lost 6 bases. Per germline, CDR1 MDHEN and CDR2 SYDVKM. The CDR3 sequence is CASTERLGRGPEAFF. The DNA of the CDR3 is TGTGCCAGCACCGAACGATTGGGCAGGGGGCCTGAAGCTTTCTTT. Filled out from reference TRBV28 and TRBJ1-1, the complete variable domain reads DVKVTQSSRYLVKRTGEKVFLECVQDMDHENMFWYRQDPGLGLRLIYFSYDVKMKEKGDIPEGYSVSREKKERFSLILESASTNQTSMYLCASTERLGRGPEAFFGQGTRLTVV.

With respect to this clone: A much bigger clone sits one base away, suggesting this may be a read error. Other DNA sequences in the same sample also yield this CDR3. The chain has TRBV5-4 and TRBJ2-7, with D unresolved. The CDR3 consists of 11 residues. Germline lookup yields CDR1 SGHNT and CDR2 YYREEE (reference sequence). The germline V and J ends were trimmed by 2 bases and 3 bases, with 3 bases remaining between them. The CDR3 here is CASSLGYEQYF. In DNA, the CDR3 is TGTGCCAGCAGCTTAGGCTACGAGCAGTACTTC.

The CDR3 reads CASNVGTEHQPQHF. The DNA for the CDR3 is TGTGCCAGTAATGTAGGGACAGAGCATCAGCCCCAGCATTTT. The rearrangement links TRBV19 to TRBJ1-5; TRBD1 matches at 7 bases. Per germline, CDR1 LNHDA and CDR2 SQIVND (reference sequence). Germline trimming cut 7 bases from V and 5 bases from J; bases unmatched to any gene: 8. The CDR3 length is 14 residues.

The count of this clone is one. The V and J genes are TRBV6-9 and TRBJ2-2, with 9 bases fitting TRBD2. After removal of 8 bases from V and 7 bases from J, the junction contained 17 bases not matched to a gene. This CDR3 region has 17 residues. Germline V lookup: CDR1 MNHGY, CDR2 SVAAGI. CDR3 residues: CASPEREREALGGELFF. The CDR3 coding sequence is TGTGCCAGCCCCGAAAGGGAGCGGGAGGCCCTCGGCGGGGAGCTGTTTTTT.

The chain carries TRBV27 and TRBJ2-7; weak D call: TRBD1 (5 bases). Between the trimmed V and J ends, which lost 3 bases and 1 base, there was a span of 10 bases. Germline V CDR1 and CDR2: MNHEY, SMNVEV (reference sequence). The CDR3 runs 14 residues. CDR3 DNA: TGTGCCAGCAGTTTCAAGGACAAATCCTACGAGCAGTACTTC. Protein sequence: CASSFKDKSYEQYF.

The rearrangement links TRBV27 to TRBJ2-1, with D unresolved. Germline V CDR1 and CDR2: MNHEY, SMNVEV (reference sequence). The V gene lost 5 bases and the J gene lost 4 bases, with 9 bases spanning the gap. The CDR3 consists of 13 residues. The DNA for the CDR3 is TGTGCCAGCAGTATCGACCCGTACAATGAGCAGTTCTTC. Its translation: CASSIDPYNEQFF.

This clone was seen once. This chain uses TRBV2 with TRBJ2-5, with TRBD1 matching over 11 bases. Germline V gene lookup returns CDR1 SNHLY and CDR2 FYNNEI. The V segment lost 3 bases and the J segment 5 bases; nucleotides outside the gene matches: 8. The CDR3 loop spans 16 amino acids. The CDR3, as DNA: TGTGCCAGCAGTGACCCGGGGACAGGGGGGCCGGAGACCCAGTACTTC. Translated, it gives CASSDPGTGGPETQYF. The variable domain in full, completed from reference TRBV2 and TRBJ2-5, reads EPEVTQTPSHQVTQMGQEVILRCVPISNHLYFYWYRQILGQKVEFLVSFYNNEISEKSEIFDDQFSVERPDGSNFTLKIRSTKLEDSAMYFCASSDPGTGGPETQYFGPGTRLLVL.

V usage is TRBV30 and J usage is TRBJ2-7; D may be TRBD1 or TRBD2 (5 bases each). Germline CDR1 reads GTSNPN; CDR2 reads SVGIG (reference sequence). Trimming took 2 bases from V and 1 from J, leaving 12 bases between them. The CDR3 has 14 residues. CDR3 amino acids: CAWSILRGSYEQYF. For the CDR3, the DNA is TGTGCCTGGAGTATTCTGAGGGGTTCCTACGAGCAGTACTTC. The complete variable domain, with remaining parts taken from reference TRBV30 and TRBJ2-7, reads SQTIHQWPATLVQPVGSPLSLECTVEGTSNPNLYWYRQAAGRGLQLLFYSVGIGQISSEVPQNLSASRPQDRQFILSSKKLLLSDSGFYLCAWSILRGSYEQYFGPGTRLTVT.

This sequence joins TRBV28 and TRBJ1-5, with D perhaps matching TRBD1 (5 bases). The V gene lost 7 bases and the J gene lost 6 bases, with 16 bases spanning the gap. The CDR3 spans 14 residues. CDR1 and CDR2 from the germline V gene are MDHEN and SYDVKM. The CDR3 DNA reads TGTGCCAGCATCCTAGCGGGGGTGGGTCAGCCCCAGCATTTT. It encodes CASILAGVGQPQHF.

The chain is built from TRBV28 and TRBJ1-2, with unresolved D. The CDR3 has 15 amino acids. With 5 bases removed from V and 3 bases from J, the gap between germline ends came to 16 bases. The germline V gene encodes CDR1 MDHEN and CDR2 SYDVKM. The CDR3 nucleotides read TGTGCCAGCAGTCCCCTCGTGAGCGGGGACTATGGCTACACCTTC. Translated, it gives CASSPLVSGDYGYTF.

In its sample, this clone was seen once. The chain recombines TRBV28 with TRBJ2-7; 7 bases match TRBD2. Germline loops: CDR1 MDHEN, CDR2 SYDVKM. V lost 2 bases to trimming and J lost 3 bases; unmatched junction nucleotides: 13. The CDR3 loop spans 17 amino acids. The CDR3 loop is CASSLGRSGLGYYEQYF. Written as DNA, the CDR3 is TGTGCCAGCAGTTTAGGAAGATCTGGACTAGGGTACTACGAGCAGTACTTC.

V is TRBV19 and J is TRBJ2-1; 10 positions agree with TRBD2. CDR1 is LNHDA, CDR2 SQIVND, per germline (reference sequence). Trimming took 3 bases from V and 9 from J; bases not matched to a gene: 5. This CDR3 has 14 amino acids. CDR3: CASSITSGTGEQFF. The CDR3, as DNA: TGTGCCAGTAGTATTACTAGCGGGACCGGTGAGCAGTTCTTC.

This clone was recorded only once. V is TRBV7-8 and J is TRBJ2-7, with TRBD2 matching 11 bases. Unmatched junction bases numbered 5, after V lost 5 bases and J lost 2 bases. Germline V lookup: CDR1 SGHVS, CDR2 FQNEAQ. The CDR3 loop spans 15 amino acids. The CDR3 DNA reads TGTGCCAGCAGCCTAGGGACTAGCGGACCCTACGAGCAGTACTTC. Translation gives CASSLGTSGPYEQYF.